This T cell receptor beta chain was sequenced during a study of regulatory T cells in long-lasting Graves disease. Findings of the study overall: Persistent Graves' disease cases displayed lower TCR diversity than newly diagnosed ones.

Noted time point: persistent/refractory GD, antithyroid drugs over 5 years with positive TRAb. Researchers made the TCR library from RNA that was extracted from PBMCs. Graves' disease diagnoses followed American Thyroid Association guidelines. This clonotype came up a few times. Antigen unknown. Assembly of TCR beta libraries relied on iRepertoire HTBI primers together with Arm-PCR of CDR3 regions. Per the original data handling: Identification across samples found about 65 TRBV and roughly 13 TRBJ segments. TCRdb itself ran the multiplex PCR reads through MiXCR, one entry per CDR3 protein. Clone size and V and J calls follow TCRdb, not the original study. This sample carries about half a million distinct CDR3 sequences, approximately 22% of them seen once, and the ten largest clones take under 15%. Sequenced material: peripheral blood mononuclear cells (PBMCs), taken when the disease was refractory, from a patient treated with antithyroid drugs. The receptor was isolated from a female donor with Graves disease.

The CDR3 loop reads CASSGSNGVTQYF. CDR3 bases: TGTGCCAGCAGTGGGTCCAACGGGGTTACGCAGTATTTT. The chain carries TRBV12-3 or TRBV12-4 and TRBJ2-3; D might be TRBD2 (5 bases). Trimming cost V 5 bases and J 8 bases, with 14 bases left between them. The CDR3 totals 13 residues.